The 26 T cell receptor beta chains listed next were all sequenced from one sample in a study of identical twins. TCRdb re-called the 5' RACE reads through MiXCR, storing one row per CDR3 protein. The table has 700,000 or so distinct CDR3 sequences, roughly 8% seen once; the top ten hold 0.85% to 1%. The same data also went into a second study, on yellow fever vaccine responses in identical twins.

The sequenced material came from PBMCs. These TCRs come from a young woman in good health.

This clonotype was seen only a few times. The CDR3 sequence is CASNSGYNEQFF. The CDR3 coding sequence is TGTGCCAGCAACAGCGGATACAATGAGCAGTTCTTC. The rearrangement joins TRBV11-2 to TRBJ2-1; TRBD2 might be the D (5 bases). The ends were cut back, 7 bases at V and 4 bases at J, with 8 bases in the middle. This CDR3 spans 12 amino acids. Germline V gene lookup returns CDR1 SGHAT and CDR2 FQNNGV.

This clonotype was picked up many times. The V and J genes are TRBV4-1 and TRBJ2-3; 7 bases fit TRBD2. Trimming at V came to 1 base and at J to 3 bases, leaving 10 bases not matched to a gene. The length of the CDR3 is 17 residues. Germline V CDR1 and CDR2: MGHRA, YSYEKL. The CDR3 sequence: CASSQGVSGLPTDTQYF. The CDR3 DNA follows: TGCGCCAGCAGCCAAGGAGTCTCGGGACTACCTACAGATACGCAGTATTTT.

In this sample, this clonotype turned up many times. This CDR3 reads CASSSQLVRTDTQYF. CDR3 nucleotides: TGTGCCAGCAGCTCCCAGCTGGTTCGCACAGATACGCAGTATTTT. The chain joins TRBV7-6 to TRBJ2-3; D uncertain. CDR1 and CDR2 from the germline V gene are SGHVS and FNYEAQ. Trimming stripped 4 bases from V and 1 base from J, with 12 bases between. The CDR3 sequence is 15 residues long.

As for this clonotype: One end of the junction varies from germline; a read error may be responsible. The chain combines TRBV29-1 with TRBJ1-1, with D possibly being TRBD1 (5 bases). The CDR3 is 12 residues long. The germline V gene encodes CDR1 SQVTM and CDR2 ANQGSEA. The CDR3 DNA is TGCAGCGTCGAAGGGGAGAGGACTGAAGCTTTCTTT. Translation gives CSVEGERTEAFF.

This clonotype has just a few counts. The rearrangement uses TRBV14 and TRBJ2-3, with TRBD2 matching 7 bases. Germline V CDR1 and CDR2: SGHDN, FVKESK. The CDR3 spans 16 residues. With V trimmed by 11 bases and J by 1 base, 15 bases remained unmatched. The CDR3 bases are TGTGCCCCCTACCCCTCGGGGACTACCCGCACAGATACGCAGTATTTT. Amino acids: CAPYPSGTTRTDTQYF.

This clonotype was detected ten times or more. The chain joins TRBV4-3 to TRBJ2-2; weak D call: TRBD2 (6 bases). Trimming stripped 2 bases from V and 3 bases from J, with 10 bases between. The length of the CDR3 is 15 residues. The germline V gene has CDR1 LGHNA and CDR2 YSLEER. The CDR3 nucleotides are TGCGCCAGCAGCCAATCCGGAGGGGACACCGGGGAGCTGTTTTTT. Protein product: CASSQSGGDTGELFF.

This clonotype was picked up a small number of times. The rearrangement links TRBV25-1 to TRBJ1-3; possible D gene TRBD1, 6 bases. Germline-derived CDR1 and CDR2 are MGHDK and SYGVNS. Trimming cost V 4 bases and J 0 bases, with 13 bases left between them. The CDR3 length is 16 residues. The CDR3 DNA is TGTGCCAGCAGTGGCTTGACAGGTTTCTCTGGAAACACCATATATTTT. Its protein product is CASSGLTGFSGNTIYF.

This clonotype was seen a handful of times. The chain links TRBV7-2 to TRBJ2-7; D may be TRBD2 (7 bases). The CDR3 length is 12 residues. The V gene's germline CDR1 is SGHTA and CDR2 FQGNSA. V lost 4 bases and J lost 7, with 11 bases in between. DNA for the CDR3: TGTGCCAGCAGCTCGGGGGGCCGGGAGCAGTACTTC. Its translation is CASSSGGREQYF.

The V gene is TRBV7-1, the J gene TRBJ2-2, with 10 bases that match TRBD1. TRBV7-1 is an ORF, with its function uncertain. The trim removed 3 bases at V and 6 bases at J, leaving 1 base unmatched. This CDR3 is 14 amino acids long. The CDR3 sequence: CASSSGTGAGELFF. In nucleotides, the CDR3 is TGTGCCAGCAGCTCCGGGACAGGGGCCGGGGAGCTGTTTTTT.

This clonotype was counted at least ten times. The chain employs TRBV11-1 and TRBJ2-5; 7 bases are shared with TRBD1. Germline CDR1 SGHAT, CDR2 FQDESV (reference sequence). Trimming at V came to 5 bases and at J to 4 bases, leaving 19 bases not matched to a gene. This CDR3 comprises 18 residues. CDR3 coding DNA: TGTGCCAGCAGCCGCCGGGACAGCCAAGCGACCGGGATAGAGACCCAGTACTTC. Protein sequence: CASSRRDSQATGIETQYF.

A few counts support this clonotype. The chain is built from TRBV4-3 and TRBJ2-1; D is undetermined. The CDR3 runs to 16 residues. Germline loops: CDR1 LGHNA, CDR2 YSLEER. Trimming cost V 0 bases and J 0 bases, with 9 bases left between them. The CDR3 sequence: CASSQDSLGSYNEQFF. CDR3 nucleotides: TGCGCCAGCAGCCAAGATAGTCTCGGCTCCTACAATGAGCAGTTCTTC.

This clonotype occurred a few times. This chain connects TRBV28 to TRBJ1-2; D uncertain. The length of the CDR3 is 11 residues. The V end lost 5 bases, the J end lost 8 bases, and 9 bases lay between the germline ends. The V gene's germline CDR1 is MDHEN and CDR2 SYDVKM. The chain's CDR3 is CASSRGGGYTF. CDR3 sequence (DNA): TGTGCCAGCAGTCGTGGAGGCGGCTACACCTTC.

This clonotype was recorded at least ten times. The rearrangement uses TRBV7-9 and TRBJ2-7; 8 bases map to TRBD2. V shed 4 bases, J shed 0 bases, and the junction held 8 bases outside the gene matches. Germline CDR1 is SEHNR and CDR2 is FQNEAQ (reference sequence). This CDR3 spans 16 amino acids. The CDR3 loop is CASSSRTSPSSYEQYF. The CDR3 coding sequence is TGTGCCAGCAGCTCCCGGACTAGCCCTAGCTCCTACGAGCAGTACTTC.

In this sample, this clonotype turned up a few times. V and J are TRBV6-5 and TRBJ2-7, with 7 bases matching TRBD1. The J segment lost 0 bases and the V segment lost 4 bases, leaving 15 bases of the junction unmatched. Looked up from germline, CDR1 is MNHEY and CDR2 is SVGAGI. This CDR3 is built from 18 residues. The CDR3, as DNA: TGTGCCAGCAGTTTCGACAGGGATCCCCAAGTGAGCTCCTACGAGCAGTACTTC. It encodes CASSFDRDPQVSSYEQYF.

The chain is built from TRBV6-1 and TRBJ2-3; D remains unclear. CDR3 length: 13 residues. V gave up 7 bases and J gave up 3 bases, with 11 bases separating them. Per germline, CDR1 MNHNS and CDR2 SASEGT. CDR3 loop: CASTSPETDTQYF. The CDR3 DNA sequence: TGTGCCAGCACCTCCCCTGAGACAGATACGCAGTATTTT.

This clonotype was seen more than once but under ten times. The V call is TRBV15, the J call TRBJ2-7, with 8 nucleotides matching TRBD2. V shed 3 bases and J 5 bases; nucleotides not matched to a gene: 3. The CDR3 is made up of 13 amino acids. Germline V gene lookup returns CDR1 LNHNV and CDR2 YYDKDF (reference sequence). The CDR3 nucleotides read TGTGCCACCAGCAGTGGCGGGGGGAACGAGCAGTACTTC. It yields the protein CATSSGGGNEQYF.

With respect to this clonotype: One base away lies a much larger clone, so this may be a sequencing read error. V gene TRBV7-2 combines with J gene TRBJ2-3; unclear D gene. V was clipped by 1 base and J by 2 bases, with 13 bases between them. Germline V lookup: CDR1 SGHTA, CDR2 FQGNSA. This CDR3 has 16 amino acids. CDR3 bases: TGTGCCAGCAGCTTAGATTCGGCCGTAACCACAGATACGCAGTATTTT. As protein: CASSLDSAVTTDTQYF.

Remarks on this clonotype: A read error is possible here, since a much larger clone lies one base away. This CDR3 is CSADRQGRYEQYF. CDR3 coding DNA: TGCAGTGCAGACAGACAGGGACGTTACGAGCAGTACTTC. The chain joins TRBV20-1 to TRBJ2-7; 7 bases match TRBD1. This CDR3 comprises 13 residues. Trimming removed 6 bases from V and 4 bases from J; junction bases left unmatched: 9. Germline CDR1 reads DFQATT; CDR2 reads SNEGSKA (reference sequence).

This clonotype was seen a few times. The chain recombines TRBV5-5 with TRBJ2-7; 15 bases map to TRBD2. CDR1 SGHKS and CDR2 YYEKEE come from the germline V gene (reference sequence). The CDR3 extends over 14 amino acids. The V gene end was trimmed by 3 bases and the J gene end by 7 bases; junction bases not matched to a gene: 2. CDR3 nucleotides: TGTGCCAGCAGCTCCGGGACTAGCGGGGGGGAGCAGTACTTC. Protein sequence: CASSSGTSGGEQYF.

The chain links TRBV7-6 to TRBJ2-2; D may be TRBD2 (6 bases). CDR3 length equals 16 residues. The germline V gene encodes CDR1 SGHVS and CDR2 FNYEAQ. V was pared by 0 bases and J by 1 base, with 9 bases between. CDR3 sequence reads: CASSLASSVNTGELFF. CDR3 DNA: TGTGCCAGCAGCTTAGCGTCTAGCGTGAACACCGGGGAGCTGTTTTTT.

This clonotype was seen at least ten times. This chain uses TRBV27 with TRBJ2-1, with TRBD2 matching 11 bases. V trimming: 4 bases; J trimming: 6 bases; junction bases outside the gene matches: 5. The CDR3 loop spans 15 amino acids. The germline CDR1 and CDR2 sequences are MNHEY and SMNVEV (reference sequence). The CDR3 region has the DNA TGTGCCAGCAGTTACAGACTAGCGGGGACCAATGAGCAGTTCTTC. It translates to CASSYRLAGTNEQFF.

Remarks on this clonotype: This sequence may be a read error, since a much larger clone differs from it by one base. The rearrangement links TRBV4-3 to TRBJ2-7; D unresolved. Trimming stripped 0 bases from V and 4 bases from J, with 7 bases between. The germline V gene encodes CDR1 LGHNA and CDR2 YSLEER. This CDR3 comprises 13 residues. CDR3 region: CASSQDRRYEQYF. CDR3 bases: TGCGCCAGCAGCCAAGATCGGCGTTACGAGCAGTACTTC.

This clonotype was picked up a small number of times. The rearrangement links TRBV29-1 to TRBJ2-1; 10 bases align to TRBD2. J lost 2 bases, V lost 7 bases, and 11 bases had no gene match. CDR1 is SQVTM and CDR2 is ANQGSEA in the germline V gene. This CDR3 contains 16 residues. CDR3 sequence reads: CSELSSGRGPYNEQFF. For the CDR3, the DNA is TGCAGCGAACTCTCTAGCGGGAGAGGTCCCTACAATGAGCAGTTCTTC.

There are a few counts of this clonotype. The gene calls are TRBV6-2 or TRBV6-3 and TRBJ2-7; D might be TRBD1 (7 bases). The germline gives CDR1 MNHEY, CDR2 SVGEGT. This CDR3 region has 15 residues. V shed 10 bases and J shed 2 bases, with 21 bases lying between them. CDR3 sequence: CATESVQGGPYEQYF. CDR3 nucleotides: TGTGCCACCGAATCCGTTCAGGGGGGACCCTACGAGCAGTACTTC.

This clonotype was seen many times. The chain uses TRBV9 and TRBJ2-3; a weak D match, TRBD1 (5 bases). This CDR3 spans 20 amino acids. In germline, CDR1 is SGDLS, CDR2 YYNGEE. V was shortened by 0 bases and J by 4 bases, with 27 bases between the two germline ends. The CDR3: CASSVEVQLGLVGTSDTQYF. The CDR3, as DNA: TGTGCCAGCAGCGTAGAAGTACAGTTGGGGCTGGTAGGCACATCAGATACGCAGTATTTT. The full variable domain, completed using reference TRBV9 and TRBJ2-3, is DSGVTQTPKHLITATGQRVTLRCSPRSGDLSVYWYQQSLDQGLQFLIQYYNGEERAKGNILERFSAQQFPDLHSELNLSSLELGDSALYFCASSVEVQLGLVGTSDTQYFGPGTRLTVL.

This clonotype was picked up a small number of times. V and J are TRBV20-1 and TRBJ2-7; D is unclear. With 0 bases removed from V and 4 bases from J, the gap between germline ends came to 7 bases. The germline V gene encodes CDR1 DFQATT and CDR2 SNEGSKA (reference sequence). The CDR3 totals 12 residues. Here the CDR3 reads CSAREKGYEQYF. CDR3 coding DNA: TGCAGTGCTAGAGAGAAGGGTTACGAGCAGTACTTC.